This TCR beta chain was recorded in a study of control samples from healthy donors and cancer patients. Per germline, CDR1 LNHDA and CDR2 SQIVND (reference sequence). Trimming removed 10 bases at V and 7 bases at J, with 16 bases between. The CDR3 spans 13 residues. The protocol was immunoSEQ multiplex PCR, while the TCRdb copy is restricted to in-frame clones and leaves out a portion. The table includes approximately 140,000 clones, less than 95% detected once. The sequence was obtained from a man aged 18-30 years in good health. Sequenced material: blood. The rearrangement links TRBV19 to TRBJ1-4; D may be TRBD1 (5 bases). CDR3 sequence (DNA): TGTGCCACTAAAGGGGCAGGTAGTGAAAAACTGTTTTTT. Protein sequence: CATKGAGSEKLFF.